This T cell receptor beta chain originates from a study of early T cells in non-severe SARS-CoV-2 infection. Study background: Sequencing targeted bulk RNA from unsorted whole blood, leaving chains unpaired. Study results and limitations: CD4 and private specificities were missed by VDJdb matching, which favored anti-spike CD8 responses.

A remark on this clonotype: Its antigen is still unknown.

This CDR3 has 14 amino acids. The J segment lost 4 bases and the V segment lost 2 bases, leaving 2 bases of the junction unmatched. The germline V gene encodes CDR1 SGDLS and CDR2 YYNGEE. Individually, cDNA molecules had unique molecular identifiers attached to them. TCRdb recomputed calls from the 5' RACE reads with MiXCR, one row per CDR3 protein. The data hold around 55,000 distinct CDR3 sequences, with 15% observed a single time. Specimen: whole blood, collected at baseline. This chain links TRBV9 with TRBJ2-1; 8 bases are a match to TRBD2. This clonotype originated in an adult who was a healthcare worker with PCR-confirmed SARS-CoV-2 infection or an uninfected control (not recorded which). CDR3 sequence (DNA): TGTGCCAGCAGCGTGACTAGCGAATACAATGAGCAGTTCTTC. It yields the protein CASSVTSEYNEQFF. The full variable domain, in which reference TRBV9 and TRBJ2-1 provide the parts outside the CDR3, is DSGVTQTPKHLITATGQRVTLRCSPRSGDLSVYWYQQSLDQGLQFLIQYYNGEERAKGNILERFSAQQFPDLHSELNLSSLELGDSALYFCASSVTSEYNEQFFGPGTRLTVL.